This TCR beta chain is from a study of T cells in Graves' hyperthyroidism and ophthalmopathy. Study summary: Peripheral blood samples were taken at initial diagnosis, prior to any treatment.

RNA transcripts provided the source from which TCR beta CDR3 regions were amplified. The TCR CDR3 was amplified in a first-round RT-PCR using the HTBI primer set. TCRdb analysed the multiplex PCR reads with MiXCR anew, one entry per CDR3 protein. The sample lists more than 300,000 distinct CDR3 sequences; over 10% were seen once. Study outcomes and limitations: Before onset, by a median of around six months, the model predicted ophthalmopathy.

Hyperthyroidism of Graves' type that showed no ophthalmopathy progression within 18 months was stable. Diagnosis relied on clinical symptoms, serum thyroxine and TRAb, thyroid ultrasound and orbital computed tomography. This clonotype has at least ten counts. The antigen remains undetermined. Germline CDR1 reads MNHNS; CDR2 reads SASEGT. This CDR3 spans 16 amino acids. The ends lost 5 bases at V and 0 bases at J; junction bases unmatched: 7. Sequenced input: blood. The V gene is TRBV6-1, the J gene TRBJ1-3; TRBD1 agrees at 7 bases. This TCR came from a young woman with Graves' hyperthyroidism. This CDR3 reads CASSPNRGASGNTIYF. The CDR3 nucleotides read TGTGCCAGCAGTCCAAACAGGGGCGCCTCTGGAAACACCATATATTTT.